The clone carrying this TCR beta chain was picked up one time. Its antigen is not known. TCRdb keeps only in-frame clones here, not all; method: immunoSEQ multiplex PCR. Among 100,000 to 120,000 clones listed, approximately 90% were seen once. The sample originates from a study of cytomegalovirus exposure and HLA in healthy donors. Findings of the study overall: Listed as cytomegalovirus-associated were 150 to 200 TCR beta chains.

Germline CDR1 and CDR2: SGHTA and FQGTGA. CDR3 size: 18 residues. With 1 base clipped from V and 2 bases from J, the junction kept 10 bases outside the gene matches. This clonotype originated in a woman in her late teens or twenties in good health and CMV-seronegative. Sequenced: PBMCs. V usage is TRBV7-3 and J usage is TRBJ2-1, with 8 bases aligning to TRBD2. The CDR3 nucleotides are TGTGCCAGCAGCTTAAACCCGCGGGCGGGGGGCACCTACAATGAGCAGTTCTTC. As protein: CASSLNPRAGGTYNEQFF.